This T cell receptor beta chain comes out of a study of blood T cells in healthy people across ages. For the second PCR, which ran for roughly 7 to 11 cycles, a sample-barcoded 5' primer and a J-beta primer mix were used. TCRdb recomputed calls from the 5' RACE reads with MiXCR, one row per CDR3 protein. Here the sample spans 800,000 or so distinct CDR3 sequences, about 25% being singletons. A note on this clonotype: The antigen remains undetermined.

PBMCs were isolated at a quantity of at least 6.5 million per sample. V dropped 7 bases and J dropped 9; count of bases not matched to a gene: 8. CDR3 size: 13 residues. Germline-derived CDR1 and CDR2 are SNHLY and FYNNEI. Study-wide findings and caveats: It was the long-lived donors that had more naive CD4+ cells and higher diversity than aged donors.

The same sample was also studied in work on T cells of mothers and their children.

This TCR derives from a boy younger than 18 in good health. The sequencing sample was made of blood. The chain is built from TRBV2 and TRBJ2-1, with 8 bases aligning to TRBD2. DNA for the CDR3: TGTGCCAGCAAGGCCGGGAGGGCCGCTGAGCAGTTCTTC. Translated: CASKAGRAAEQFF. Combining the CDR3 with reference TRBV2 and TRBJ2-1 gives the whole variable domain EPEVTQTPSHQVTQMGQEVILRCVPISNHLYFYWYRQILGQKVEFLVSFYNNEISEKSEIFDDQFSVERPDGSNFTLKIRSTKLEDSAMYFCASKAGRAAEQFFGPGTRLTVL.